The subject of this entry is one TCR beta chain. Its antigen remains unknown. This sample is drawn from a study of CD8+ T cells in alopecia areata. RNA extraction and reverse transcription yielded cDNA as sequencing template. This table comes from immunoSEQ multiplex PCR, and its TCRdb copy is limited to in-frame clones, with some not included. The table includes about 140,000 clones, roughly 82% detected once. As for treatment: oral pan-JAK inhibitor, 5-10 mg twice daily. Germline CDR1 and CDR2: SGHAT and FQNNGV. The length of the CDR3 is 15 residues. V lost 0 bases to trimming and J lost 3 bases; unmatched junction nucleotides: 3. Regarding the study as a whole: How baseline CD8+ expansion relates to response remains uncertain (there was one nonresponder).

The receptor was derived from a human donor with alopecia areata. This sequence joins TRBV11-2 and TRBJ2-3, with 7 bases lining up with TRBD2. The sample in question was CD8+ T cells sorted from blood, obtained at week 4, from a patient treated with tofacitinib. CDR3 sequence (DNA): TGTGCCAGCAGCTTAGATCGGGGGGAAACAGATACGCAGTATTTT. As protein: CASSLDRGETDTQYF.